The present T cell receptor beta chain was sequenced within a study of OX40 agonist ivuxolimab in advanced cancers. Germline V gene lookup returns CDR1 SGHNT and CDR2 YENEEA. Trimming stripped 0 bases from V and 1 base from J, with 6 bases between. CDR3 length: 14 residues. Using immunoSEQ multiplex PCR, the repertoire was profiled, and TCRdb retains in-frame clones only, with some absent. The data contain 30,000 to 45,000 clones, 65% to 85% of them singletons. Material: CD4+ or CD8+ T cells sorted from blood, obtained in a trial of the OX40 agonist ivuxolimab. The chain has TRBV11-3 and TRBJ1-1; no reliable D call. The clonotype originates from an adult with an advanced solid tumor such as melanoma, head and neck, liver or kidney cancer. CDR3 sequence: CASSLDRSNTEAFF. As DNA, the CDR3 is TGTGCCAGCAGCTTAGATCGGTCGAACACTGAAGCTTTCTTT.